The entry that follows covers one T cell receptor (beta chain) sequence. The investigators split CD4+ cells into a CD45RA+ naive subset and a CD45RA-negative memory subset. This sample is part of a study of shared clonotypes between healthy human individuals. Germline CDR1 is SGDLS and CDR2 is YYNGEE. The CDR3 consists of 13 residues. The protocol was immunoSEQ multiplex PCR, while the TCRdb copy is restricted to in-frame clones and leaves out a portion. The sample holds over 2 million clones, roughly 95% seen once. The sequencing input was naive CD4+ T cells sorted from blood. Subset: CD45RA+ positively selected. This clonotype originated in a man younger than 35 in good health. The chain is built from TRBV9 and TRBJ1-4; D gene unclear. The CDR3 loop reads CASSRSTNEKLFF. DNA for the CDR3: TGTGCAAGTAGCAGGTCAACTAATGAAAAACTGTTTTTT.